A single sample gave rise to the 14 T cell receptor beta chains below, sequenced in a study of T cells in Graves' hyperthyroidism and ophthalmopathy. Using RNA transcripts as the source, TCR beta CDR3 regions were amplified. First-round RT-PCR targeting the TCR CDR3 was performed with the HTBI primer set. TCRdb analysed the multiplex PCR reads with MiXCR anew, one entry per CDR3 protein. The sample holds roughly 570,000 distinct CDR3 sequences, approximately 14% seen once. The sequenced material came from blood. Receptor source: a woman younger than 45 with Graves' hyperthyroidism.

This clonotype was detected ten times or more. The rearrangement uses TRBV2 and TRBJ1-2; TRBD1 matches at 7 bases. Germline V lookup: CDR1 SNHLY, CDR2 FYNNEI. There are 13 residues in the CDR3. The V segment lost 4 bases and the J segment 7 bases; nucleotides outside the gene matches: 6. As DNA, the CDR3 is TGTGCCAGCAGTGTGACAGGGCTTGGTGGCTACACCTTC. This sequence encodes CASSVTGLGGYTF.

The chain carries TRBV18 and TRBJ2-1, with 9 bases lining up with TRBD2. Germline V gives CDR1 KGHSH, CDR2 LQKENI. The V and J ends lost 5 bases and 3 bases, in that order; junction bases with no gene match: 5. The CDR3 has 15 amino acids. CDR3 nucleotide sequence: TGTGCCAGCTCATCAGTAGCGGGAGTCTACAATGAGCAGTTCTTC. Protein sequence: CASSSVAGVYNEQFF.

This chain joins TRBV25-1 and TRBJ1-2; D possibly corresponds to TRBD1 (5 bases). Trimming left V 1 base short and J 3 bases short, with 9 bases between. The CDR3 has 14 amino acids. CDR1 and CDR2 (germline): MGHDK, SYGVNS. For the CDR3, the DNA is TGTGCCAGCAGTGAATTGGGGGACCACTATGGCTACACCTTC. Residues: CASSELGDHYGYTF.

This clonotype was picked up many times. This rearrangement joins TRBV9 to TRBJ2-7, with TRBD1 as a possible D gene (5 bases). This CDR3 has 13 residues. Germline V gene data show CDR1 as SGDLS and CDR2 as YYNGEE. V lost 4 bases and J 6 bases, leaving 14 bases between the germline ends. The CDR3 loop is CASSPLVGAEQYF. The CDR3 region has the DNA TGTGCCAGCAGCCCCTTGGTAGGGGCCGAGCAGTACTTC. Together with reference TRBV9 and TRBJ2-7, the CDR3 gives the full variable domain: DSGVTQTPKHLITATGQRVTLRCSPRSGDLSVYWYQQSLDQGLQFLIQYYNGEERAKGNILERFSAQQFPDLHSELNLSSLELGDSALYFCASSPLVGAEQYFGPGTRLTVT.

This clonotype has at least ten counts. The chain has TRBV5-5 and TRBJ2-5; D possibly corresponds to TRBD2 (5 bases). V lost 4 bases and J 4 bases, leaving 23 bases between the germline ends. CDR1 is SGHKS, CDR2 YYEKEE, per germline (reference sequence). The CDR3 sequence is 17 residues long. For the CDR3, the DNA is TGTGCCAGCAGCCTGGGGTTCCCGTTGGACTTACCAGAGACCCAGTACTTC. The encoded protein is CASSLGFPLDLPETQYF. Full variable domain (missing parts from reference TRBV5-5 and TRBJ2-5): DAGVTQSPTHLIKTRGQQVTLRCSPISGHKSVSWYQQVLGQGPQFIFQYYEKEERGRGNFPDRFSARQFPNYSSELNVNALLLGDSALYLCASSLGFPLDLPETQYFGPGTRLLVL.

In the case of this clonotype: The junction differs from germline at one of its ends, possibly a read error. The chain carries TRBV18 and TRBJ1-1; D perhaps matches TRBD1 (5 bases). In germline, CDR1 is KGHSH, CDR2 LQKENI. This CDR3 has 15 residues. The CDR3 region is CASSPRGGVNAEAFF. In DNA form, the CDR3 reads TGTGCCAGCTCCCCGCGAGGAGGGGTGAACGCTGAAGCTTTCTTT. The full variable domain, completed using reference TRBV18 and TRBJ1-1, is NAGVMQNPRHLVRRRGQEARLRCSPMKGHSHVYWYRQLPEEGLKFMVYLQKENIIDESGMPKERFSAEFPKEGPSILRIQQVVRGDSAAYFCASSPRGGVNAEAFFGQGTRLTVV.

Many counts were recorded for this clonotype. The gene calls are TRBV5-5 and TRBJ1-2; no clear D. The CDR3 consists of 12 residues. V was shortened by 2 bases and J by 5 bases, with 7 bases between the two germline ends. Germline V gene sequence: CDR1 SGHKS, CDR2 YYEKEE (reference sequence). CDR3 nucleotide sequence: TGTGCCAGCAGCTTACGTAATTATGGCTACACCTTC. Encoded protein: CASSLRNYGYTF.

This clonotype was detected ten times or more. CDR3 amino acids: CASSLYPVGTQYF. For the CDR3, the DNA is TGTGCCAGCAGTTTATATCCGGTCGGTACGCAGTATTTT. The rearrangement uses TRBV27 and TRBJ2-3, with D hard to call. CDR3 size: 13 residues. CDR1 MNHEY and CDR2 SMNVEV come from the germline V gene (reference sequence). The ends were cut back, 1 base at V and 8 bases at J, with 10 bases in the middle.

In DNA form, the CDR3 reads TGTGCCAGCAGCCCCTTAGGGGGCGGGAGCCCCTACAATGAGCAGTTCTTC. Translating gives CASSPLGGGSPYNEQFF. The V call is TRBV9, the J call TRBJ2-1; D is tentatively TRBD1 or TRBD2 (7 bases each). The CDR3 has 17 residues. V dropped 4 bases and J dropped 2 bases, with 19 bases sitting between them. The germline V gene encodes CDR1 SGDLS and CDR2 YYNGEE.

This clonotype was detected many times. The J gene is TRBJ2-1, the V gene TRBV12-3 or TRBV12-4; D remains ambiguous. V shed 1 base and J shed 7 bases, with 11 bases lying between them. The CDR3 contains 14 residues. The DNA for the CDR3 is TGTGCCAGCAGTTTAGGAAGCACTGTGAATGAGCAGTTCTTC. It encodes CASSLGSTVNEQFF.

The genes are TRBV25-1 and TRBJ1-1; D possibly corresponds to TRBD1 (6 bases). Germline values: CDR1 MGHDK, CDR2 SYGVNS. The CDR3 has 14 amino acids. Deletions cut 3 bases from V and 4 bases from J, with 12 bases between. The CDR3 region has the DNA TGTGCCAGCAGTGATCCCAGGGGAGTCACTGAAGCTTTCTTT. This gives the protein CASSDPRGVTEAFF.

Details on this clonotype: A much more abundant neighbour one base away suggests this may be a read error. This rearrangement joins TRBV6-1 to TRBJ2-1; D unclear. With 8 bases removed from V and 6 bases from J, the gap between germline ends came to 20 bases. This CDR3 spans 15 amino acids. Germline CDR1 reads MNHNS; CDR2 reads SASEGT. The DNA for the CDR3 is TGTGCCAGCGGCCCCCATCTCAGTAATGGCAATGAGCAGTTCTTC. It codes for CASGPHLSNGNEQFF.

Only one count was recorded for this clonotype. The chain uses TRBV6-5 and TRBJ2-7, with TRBD2 as a possible D gene (6 bases). V lost 0 bases, J lost 0 bases, and 9 bases lay in between. CDR3 size: 15 residues. Looked up from germline, CDR1 is MNHEY and CDR2 is SVGAGI. CDR3 DNA: TGTGCCAGCAGTTACTCTAGCGGACTCTCCTACGAGCAGTACTTC. As protein: CASSYSSGLSYEQYF.

This clonotype was detected ten times or more. The chain uses TRBV20-1 and TRBJ2-1; a possible D gene is TRBD2 (5 bases). The CDR3 covers 16 residues. The germline CDR1 and CDR2 sequences are DFQATT and SNEGSKA (reference sequence). Trimming stripped 0 bases from V and 5 bases from J, with 17 bases between. CDR3 in amino acids: CSARDLGWESHNEQFF. CDR3 nucleotides: TGCAGTGCTAGAGATTTAGGGTGGGAGTCCCACAATGAGCAGTTCTTC.